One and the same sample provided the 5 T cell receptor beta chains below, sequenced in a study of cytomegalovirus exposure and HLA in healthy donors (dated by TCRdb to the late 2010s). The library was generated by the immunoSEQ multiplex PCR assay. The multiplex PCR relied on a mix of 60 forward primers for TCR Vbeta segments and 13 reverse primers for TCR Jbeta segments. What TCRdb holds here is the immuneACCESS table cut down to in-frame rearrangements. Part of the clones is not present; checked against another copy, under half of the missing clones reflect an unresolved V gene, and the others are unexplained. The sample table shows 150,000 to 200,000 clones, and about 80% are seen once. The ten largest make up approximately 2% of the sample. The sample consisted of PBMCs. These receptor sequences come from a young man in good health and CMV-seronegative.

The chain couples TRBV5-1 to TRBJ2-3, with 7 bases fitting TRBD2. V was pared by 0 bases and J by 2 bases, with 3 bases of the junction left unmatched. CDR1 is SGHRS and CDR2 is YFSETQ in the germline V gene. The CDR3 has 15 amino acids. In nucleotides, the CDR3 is TGCGCCAGCAGCTTGGAGGCGGGAGACACAGATACGCAGTATTTT. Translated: CASSLEAGDTDTQYF.

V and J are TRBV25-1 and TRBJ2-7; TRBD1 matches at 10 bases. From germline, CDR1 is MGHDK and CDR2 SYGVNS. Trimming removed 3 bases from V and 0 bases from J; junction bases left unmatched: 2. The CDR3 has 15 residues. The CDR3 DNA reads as TGTGCCAGCAGTGACGGGACAGGGGACTCCTACGAGCAGTACTTC. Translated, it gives CASSDGTGDSYEQYF.

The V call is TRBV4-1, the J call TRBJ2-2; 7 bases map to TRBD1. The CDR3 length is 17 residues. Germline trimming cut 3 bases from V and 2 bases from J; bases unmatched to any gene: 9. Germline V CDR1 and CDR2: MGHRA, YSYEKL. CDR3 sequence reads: CASSHPPDRANTGELFF. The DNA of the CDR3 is TGCGCCAGCAGCCACCCCCCCGACAGGGCTAACACCGGGGAGCTGTTTTTT.

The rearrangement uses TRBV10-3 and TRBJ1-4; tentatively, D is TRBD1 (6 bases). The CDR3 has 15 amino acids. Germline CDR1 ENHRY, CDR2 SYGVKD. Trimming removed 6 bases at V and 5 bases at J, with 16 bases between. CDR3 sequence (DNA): TGTGCCATCAGAGGAACGGTGCAGGGGAATGAAAAACTGTTTTTT. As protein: CAIRGTVQGNEKLFF.

CDR3 loop: CSVVSGESSYEQYF. CDR3 in DNA: TGCAGCGTCGTTAGCGGGGAGAGCTCCTACGAGCAGTACTTC. The chain carries TRBV29-1 and TRBJ2-7, with TRBD2 matching over 8 bases. The V and J ends lost 6 bases and 0 bases, in that order; junction bases with no gene match: 7. Per germline, CDR1 SQVTM and CDR2 ANQGSEA. CDR3 length equals 14 residues.